A selection of T cell receptor beta chains follows, all from one sample in a study of control samples from healthy donors and cancer patients. Profiled with immunoSEQ multiplex PCR; TCRdb holds only in-frame clones, not every one. The table records 150,000 to 200,000 clones, 90% to 95% of them present only once. The sequenced sample consisted of blood. The receptors derive from a woman aged 30 to 39 in good health. The CDR3 runs from the conserved cysteine through the conserved F or W. Each record gives: D gene, clone size, V gene, J gene, CDR3 protein, CDR3 DNA. The D gene is left open where the match is weak. Expanded clones are given a class, and other clones once, few, many or no size at all.

D gene: TRBD1
clone size: once
V gene: TRBV2
J gene: TRBJ1-6
CDR3 protein: CASRGQGSNSPLHF
CDR3 DNA: TGTGCCAGCAGGGGACAGGGATCAAATTCACCCCTCCACTTT

D gene: .
clone size: .
V gene: TRBV3-1/TRBV3-2
J gene: TRBJ1-6
CDR3 protein: CASSQGIGNSPLHF
CDR3 DNA: TGTGCCAGCAGCCAAGGGATAGGGAATTCACCCCTCCACTTT

D gene: TRBD1
clone size: .
V gene: TRBV6-5
J gene: TRBJ1-5
CDR3 protein: CASSRDRGSNQPQHF
CDR3 DNA: TGTGCCAGCAGTCGCGACAGGGGGAGCAATCAGCCCCAGCATTTT

D gene: TRBD1
clone size: .
V gene: TRBV23-1
J gene: TRBJ2-2
CDR3 protein: CASSRMTGTGELFF
CDR3 DNA: TGCGCCAGCAGTCGAATGACAGGGACCGGGGAGCTGTTTTTT

D gene: TRBD2
clone size: .
V gene: TRBV4-2
J gene: TRBJ2-1
CDR3 protein: CASSQDPSGTRYNEQIF
CDR3 DNA: TGTGCCAGCAGCCAAGATCCTAGCGGGACCCGATACAATGAGCAGATCTTC

D gene: .
clone size: .
V gene: TRBV11-1
J gene: TRBJ2-3
CDR3 protein: CASSLAGQSTDTQYF
CDR3 DNA: TGTGCCAGCAGCTTAGCGGGACAAAGCACAGATACGCAGTATTTT

D gene: .
clone size: .
V gene: TRBV11-2
J gene: TRBJ2-3
CDR3 protein: CASSTVGGTDTQYF
CDR3 DNA: TGTGCCAGCAGCACCGTCGGGGGCACAGATACGCAGTATTTT

D gene: TRBD2
clone size: once
V gene: TRBV7-2
J gene: TRBJ2-3
CDR3 protein: CASSLARTSGRTDTQYF
CDR3 DNA: TGTGCCAGCAGCTTAGCGCGGACTAGCGGGAGAACAGATACGCAGTATTTT

D gene: .
clone size: .
V gene: TRBV12-3/TRBV12-4
J gene: TRBJ1-2
CDR3 protein: CASSEANYGYTF
CDR3 DNA: TGTGCCAGCAGTGAGGCCAACTATGGCTACACCTTC

D gene: .
clone size: once
V gene: TRBV7-3
J gene: TRBJ2-5
CDR3 protein: CASSLTNGETQYF
CDR3 DNA: TGTGCCAGCAGCTTAACGAACGGGGAGACCCAGTACTTC

D gene: .
clone size: .
V gene: TRBV2
J gene: TRBJ2-5
CDR3 protein: CASSDRGAETQYF
CDR3 DNA: TGTGCCAGCAGTGACCGGGGGGCAGAGACCCAGTACTTC

D gene: .
clone size: .
V gene: TRBV30
J gene: TRBJ2-7
CDR3 protein: CAWSSPARVSYEQYF
CDR3 DNA: TGTGCCTGGAGTTCCCCGGCAAGGGTTTCCTACGAGCAGTACTTC

D gene: .
clone size: .
V gene: TRBV5-4
J gene: TRBJ2-5
CDR3 protein: CASSLGLSETQYF
CDR3 DNA: TGTGCCAGCAGCTTGGGACTATCAGAGACCCAGTACTTC

D gene: .
clone size: .
V gene: TRBV5-5
J gene: TRBJ2-1
CDR3 protein: CASRYPGTPYNEQFF
CDR3 DNA: TGTGCCAGCAGGTACCCCGGGACACCGTACAATGAGCAGTTCTTC

D gene: TRBD2
clone size: .
V gene: TRBV14
J gene: TRBJ2-1
CDR3 protein: CASSQLAGAYNEQFF
CDR3 DNA: TGTGCCAGCAGCCAACTAGCGGGAGCCTACAATGAGCAGTTCTTC

D gene: TRBD1
clone size: .
V gene: TRBV11-2
J gene: TRBJ1-4
CDR3 protein: CASSYGDRDEKLFF
CDR3 DNA: TGTGCCAGCAGCTACGGGGACAGGGATGAAAAACTGTTTTTT

D gene: .
clone size: .
V gene: TRBV9
J gene: TRBJ1-2
CDR3 protein: CASSAGGYGYTF
CDR3 DNA: TGTGCCAGCAGCGCTGGTGGCTATGGCTACACCTTC

D gene: .
clone size: .
V gene: TRBV11-2
J gene: TRBJ1-1
CDR3 protein: CASSLDLLGEAFF
CDR3 DNA: TGTGCCAGCAGCTTAGATCTGCTCGGCGAAGCTTTCTTT

D gene: TRBD2
clone size: once
V gene: TRBV9
J gene: TRBJ2-2
CDR3 protein: CASSPNSGVNTGELFF
CDR3 DNA: TGTGCCAGCAGCCCAAATAGCGGGGTTAACACCGGGGAGCTGTTTTTT

D gene: .
clone size: .
V gene: TRBV12-3/TRBV12-4
J gene: TRBJ2-5
CDR3 protein: CASSFRETQYF
CDR3 DNA: TGTGCCAGCAGTTTTCGAGAGACCCAGTACTTC

D gene: .
clone size: .
V gene: TRBV6-4
J gene: TRBJ1-3
CDR3 protein: CASSDGGTSGNTIYF
CDR3 DNA: TGTGCCAGCAGTGACGGAGGAACCTCTGGAAACACCATATATTTT

D gene: .
clone size: .
V gene: TRBV7-2
J gene: TRBJ2-7
CDR3 protein: CASSLALGPGPSYEQYF
CDR3 DNA: TGTGCCAGCAGCTTAGCGCTCGGGCCAGGGCCATCCTACGAGCAGTACTTC

D gene: TRBD2
clone size: once
V gene: TRBV10-3
J gene: TRBJ2-7
CDR3 protein: CAISEGASGSEQYF
CDR3 DNA: TGTGCCATCAGTGAGGGGGCTAGCGGGAGCGAGCAGTACTTC

D gene: TRBD1
clone size: few
V gene: TRBV19
J gene: TRBJ1-6
CDR3 protein: CASSLRDRDMAPLHF
CDR3 DNA: TGTGCCAGTAGCCTTCGGGACAGGGATATGGCACCCCTCCACTTT

D gene: .
clone size: few
V gene: TRBV7-8
J gene: TRBJ1-2
CDR3 protein: CASSIDSGIYGYTF
CDR3 DNA: TGTGCCAGCAGCATTGACTCAGGAATCTATGGCTACACCTTC

D gene: TRBD1
clone size: .
V gene: TRBV11-1
J gene: TRBJ1-2
CDR3 protein: CASSQGQGNGYTF
CDR3 DNA: TGTGCCAGCAGCCAGGGACAGGGGAATGGCTACACCTTC

D gene: TRBD2
clone size: .
V gene: TRBV6-5
J gene: TRBJ2-7
CDR3 protein: CASSLAGTYEQYF
CDR3 DNA: TGTGCCAGCAGCCTAGCGGGAACCTACGAGCAGTACTTC

D gene: .
clone size: once
V gene: TRBV25-1
J gene: TRBJ2-7
CDR3 protein: CASSRTVSYEQYF
CDR3 DNA: TGTGCCAGCAGCCGGACGGTCTCCTACGAGCAGTACTTC

D gene: .
clone size: .
V gene: TRBV28
J gene: TRBJ2-3
CDR3 protein: CASSSQGIATDTQYF
CDR3 DNA: TGTGCCAGCAGTTCCCAGGGAATAGCGACAGATACGCAGTATTTT